The source of this TCR beta chain is a study of CD8+CD57+ T cells in acquired aplastic anemia. Study context: Yields of DNA that came from sorted CD4+ and CD8+ cells averaged roughly 3.2 ug. Average CD4+ read depth in healthy donors was some 9.9 million reads.

This clonotype has a count of ten or more. Its antigen is as yet unknown. Germline loops: CDR1 LNHDA, CDR2 SQIVND (reference sequence). V was clipped by 2 bases and J by 1 base; unmatched bases: 24. The CDR3 sequence is 23 residues long. Genomic DNA provided the template from which TCR beta VDJ and CDR3 profiles were obtained. TCRdb redid the calling of the reads with MiXCR, one entry per CDR3 protein. The profile shows about 190,000 distinct CDR3 sequences, roughly half of them singletons. Overall study findings and caveats: Comparison of patients with controls identified about 30 shared CD8+ CDR3 sequences. Simpson's diversity of CD8+ cells was not significantly different in patients compared with controls.

The gene calls are TRBV19 and TRBJ2-3; 10 nucleotides align to TRBD1. The clonotype was recovered from a human donor in good health, serving as a control. The sequenced sample consisted of sorted CD4+, CD8+, or CD8+CD57+ T cells (not recorded which) from PBMCs. CDR3 nucleotide sequence: TGTGCCAGTAGTATATTTCTTGAGACAGGGGGCGCAGACGGGGGGGCCTGCACAGATACGCAGTATTTT. This gives the protein CASSIFLETGGADGGACTDTQYF.